This T cell receptor beta chain is from a study of response to subunit inactivated influenza vaccine. Notes on this clonotype: Compared with germline, one end of the junction differs, possibly owing to a read error.

This CDR3 region has 13 residues. Germline values: CDR1 SGHNT, CDR2 YENEEA. TCRdb analysed the RT-PCR reads with MiXCR anew, one entry per CDR3 protein. Of roughly 540,000 distinct CDR3 sequences listed, 20% to 25% were seen once; the top ten hold roughly 2.8%. These data were likewise used in another study, on T cells expressing NK-cell markers. That work contributes: 5'RACE template switching built TCR beta cDNA with unique molecular identifiers.

The V call is TRBV11-3, the J call TRBJ2-5; D might be TRBD1 (5 bases). Sequences were derived from CD4+ T cells sorted from PBMCs, sampled roughly 13 days after vaccination. This TCR was recovered from a man aged 45-60 years who received an inactivated influenza vaccine. The CDR3 protein is CASNLPGLKTQYF. The CDR3 DNA reads TGTGCCAGCAACTTACCAGGGTTAAAGACCCAGTACTTC.